This T cell receptor (beta chain) was recorded in a study of T cells in Graves' hyperthyroidism and ophthalmopathy. CDR3 length equals 15 residues. V gave up 6 bases and J gave up 2 bases, with 11 bases separating them. Amplification of TCR beta CDR3 regions was performed using RNA transcripts as template. Carried out on the TCR CDR3, a first-round RT-PCR used the HTBI primer set. TCRdb fed the multiplex PCR reads into MiXCR, producing one record per CDR3 protein. The sample yields about 290,000 distinct CDR3 sequences, approximately 15% seen once. The TCR sequence derives from a woman in her fifties or sixties with Graves' ophthalmopathy. The material sequenced was blood. The chain couples TRBV12-3 or TRBV12-4 to TRBJ1-6; TRBD1 might be the D (6 bases). DNA for the CDR3: TGTGCCAGCAGAGACAGGACAGCCTATAATTCACCCCTCCACTTT. Protein product: CASRDRTAYNSPLHF.